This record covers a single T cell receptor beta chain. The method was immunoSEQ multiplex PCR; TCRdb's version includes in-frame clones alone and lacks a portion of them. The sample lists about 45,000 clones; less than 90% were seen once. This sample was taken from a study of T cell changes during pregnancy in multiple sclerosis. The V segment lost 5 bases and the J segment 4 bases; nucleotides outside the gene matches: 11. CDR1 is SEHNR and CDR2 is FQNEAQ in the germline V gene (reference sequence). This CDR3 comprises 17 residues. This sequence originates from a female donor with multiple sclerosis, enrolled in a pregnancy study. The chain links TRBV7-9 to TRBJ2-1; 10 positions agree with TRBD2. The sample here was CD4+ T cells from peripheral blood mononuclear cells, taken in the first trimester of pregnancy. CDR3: CASSDQKTSGSYNEQFF. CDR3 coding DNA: TGTGCCAGCAGCGACCAAAAGACTAGCGGGTCTTACAATGAGCAGTTCTTC. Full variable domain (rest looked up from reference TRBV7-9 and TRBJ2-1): DTGVSQNPRHKITKRGQNVTFRCDPISEHNRLYWYRQTLGQGPEFLTYFQNEAQLEKSRLLSDRFSAERPKGSFSTLEIQRTEQGDSAMYLCASSDQKTSGSYNEQFFGPGTRLTVL.